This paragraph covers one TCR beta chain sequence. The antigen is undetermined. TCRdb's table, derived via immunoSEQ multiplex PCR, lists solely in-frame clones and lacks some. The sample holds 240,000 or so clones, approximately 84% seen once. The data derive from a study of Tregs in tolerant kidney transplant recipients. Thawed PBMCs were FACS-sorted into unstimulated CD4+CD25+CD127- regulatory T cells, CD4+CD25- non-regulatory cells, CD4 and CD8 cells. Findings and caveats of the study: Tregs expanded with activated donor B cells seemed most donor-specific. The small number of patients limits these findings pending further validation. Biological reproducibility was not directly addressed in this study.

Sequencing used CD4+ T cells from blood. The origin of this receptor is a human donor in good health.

CDR3 sequence: CASSPGGLTYEQYF. In DNA form, the CDR3 reads TGCGCCAGCAGCCCCGGGGGTCTTACCTACGAGCAGTACTTC. The J gene is TRBJ2-7, the V gene TRBV5-1, with D perhaps TRBD2 (6 bases). Trimming left V 4 bases short and J 2 bases short, with 13 bases between. CDR3 length: 14 amino acids. Germline V CDR1 and CDR2: SGHRS, YFSETQ.